This is a list of T cell receptor beta chains from one sample in a study of blood T cell repertoires in COVID-19. Generated by immunoSEQ multiplex PCR, the TCRdb table keeps only in-frame clones and is missing some. The sample lists 220,000 or so clones, about 86% occurring once. Sequencing was done on a sample of peripheral blood. The receptors were sampled from a woman aged 25 to 45 who had recovered from COVID-19. Both conserved end residues are part of each CDR3. Each record gives: J gene, D gene, clone size, V gene, CDR3 protein, CDR3 DNA. The D gene is left open where the match is weak. Size tells how often a clone was seen (once, few, many) or the class of an expanded clone, and some rows leave it out.

TRBJ2-7,NA,NA,TRBV13,CASTLRGSRYEQYF,TGTGCCAGCACCCTCCGGGGGAGTCGGTACGAGCAGTACTTC
TRBJ2-3,NA,few,TRBV14,CASSRSRDSLTDTQYF,TGTGCCAGCAGCCGTAGCCGAGACAGCCTCACAGATACGCAGTATTTT
TRBJ1-4,NA,NA,TRBV2,CASSEPAGAHEKLFF,TGTGCCAGCAGTGAACCTGCAGGGGCGCACGAAAAACTGTTTTTT
TRBJ1-5,NA,few,TRBV7-9,CASSLEGGVNQPQHF,TGTGCCAGCAGCTTAGAAGGGGGGGTCAATCAGCCCCAGCATTTT
TRBJ2-7,TRBD2,NA,TRBV6-5,CASIKGSGSSHEQYF,TGTGCCAGCATTAAGGGTAGCGGGAGTAGCCACGAGCAGTACTTC
TRBJ2-3,NA,NA,TRBV12-5,CASGLDGTDTQYF,TGTGCTAGTGGTTTGGACGGGACAGATACGCAGTATTTT
TRBJ1-3,NA,NA,TRBV27,CASSPVGGRTGNTIYF,TGTGCCAGCAGTCCAGTGGGAGGCAGGACGGGAAACACCATATATTTT
TRBJ2-3,TRBD2,NA,TRBV5-4,CASSGGLAGITDTQYF,TGTGCCAGCAGCGGGGGACTAGCGGGGATCACAGATACGCAGTATTTT
TRBJ2-7,TRBD1,NA,TRBV27,CASRPRSRQGIYEQYF,TGTGCCAGCAGGCCCCGATCCAGACAGGGGATTTACGAGCAGTACTTC
TRBJ1-1,TRBD1,NA,TRBV12-3/TRBV12-4,CASTQRDRVAFF,TGTGCCAGCACCCAACGGGACAGGGTGGCTTTCTTT
TRBJ2-3,NA,NA,TRBV28,CASKRLAETQYF,TGTGCCAGCAAGAGGTTGGCAGAGACGCAGTATTTT
TRBJ1-3,NA,NA,TRBV28,CASSLTGSSGNTIYF,TGTGCCAGCAGTTTAACGGGGAGCTCTGGAAACACCATATATTTT
TRBJ1-2,NA,few,TRBV25-1,CASAGGTYGYTF,TGTGCCAGCGCGGGGGGCACTTATGGCTACACCTTC
TRBJ2-3,NA,NA,TRBV20-1,CSAPGWDTQYF,TGCAGTGCGCCCGGGTGGGATACGCAGTATTTT
TRBJ2-7,NA,NA,TRBV14,CASSLGLFPARYEQYF,TGTGCCAGCAGCCTCGGACTTTTCCCCGCGCGCTACGAGCAGTACTTC
TRBJ2-7,TRBD2,NA,TRBV7-3,CASSLGAGGNEQYF,TGTGCCAGCAGCCTGGGAGCGGGGGGCAACGAGCAGTACTTC
TRBJ1-4,TRBD1,NA,TRBV9,CASSGGTGNEKLFF,TGTGCCAGCAGCGGGGGGACAGGGAATGAAAAACTGTTTTTT
TRBJ1-2,TRBD1,NA,TRBV7-9,CASSLETGQGYGYTF,TGTGCCAGCAGCTTGGAGACGGGACAGGGATATGGCTACACCTTC
TRBJ2-3,TRBD2,NA,TRBV4-1,CASSQGAGGITDTQYF,TGCGCCAGCAGCCAAGGGGCGGGAGGGATCACAGATACGCAGTATTTT
TRBJ2-1,TRBD2,NA,TRBV19,CASSRTSGINEQFF,TGTGCCAGTAGTAGGACTAGCGGGATAAATGAGCAGTTCTTC
TRBJ2-7,TRBD1,few,TRBV5-1,CASSLEDRVSYEQYF,TGCGCCAGCAGCTTGGAGGACAGGGTGTCCTACGAGCAGTACTTC
TRBJ1-2,TRBD1,NA,TRBV7-2,CASSIRTGYGYTF,TGTGCCAGCAGCATCCGGACAGGCTATGGCTACACCTTC
TRBJ2-3,NA,NA,TRBV11-3,CASRSSQSTDTQYF,TGTGCCAGCAGATCTAGTCAGAGCACAGATACGCAGTATTTT
TRBJ2-5,NA,NA,TRBV24-1,CATSDLQRGPQETQYF,TGTGCCACCAGTGATTTGCAAAGGGGTCCTCAAGAGACCCAGTACTTC
TRBJ2-3,NA,few,TRBV27,CASSLYGSGGTDTQYF,TGTGCCAGCAGTTTATACGGGAGTGGTGGCACAGATACGCAGTATTTT
TRBJ2-3,TRBD1,NA,TRBV14,CASSRGGQGAGDTQYF,TGTGCCAGCAGCAGGGGCGGACAGGGGGCAGGAGATACGCAGTATTTT
TRBJ1-1,NA,NA,TRBV5-1,CASSEGGQSPVREAFF,TGCGCCAGCAGCGAGGGGGGGCAGTCACCCGTGAGGGAAGCTTTCTTT
TRBJ2-3,NA,NA,TRBV9,CASSGLLAGLPDTQYF,TGTGCCAGCAGCGGCCTCTTGGCGGGCCTTCCAGATACGCAGTATTTT
TRBJ2-7,NA,NA,TRBV4-1,CASSQGPGFESVEQYF,TGCGCCAGCAGCCAAGGCCCCGGTTTCGAGTCGGTCGAGCAGTACTTC
TRBJ2-7,TRBD2,NA,TRBV6-2/TRBV6-3,CASSYASGSYSYEQYF,TGTGCCAGCAGTTACGCTAGCGGGAGCTATTCCTACGAGCAGTACTTC
TRBJ1-3,NA,few,TRBV6-5,CASRRAAEGNTIYF,TGTGCCAGCAGGAGGGCCGCCGAGGGAAACACCATATATTTT
TRBJ1-1,NA,NA,TRBV3-1/TRBV3-2,CASSHSDTEAFF,TGTGCCAGCAGCCATTCCGACACTGAAGCTTTCTTT
TRBJ1-1,NA,NA,TRBV6-1,CASSELEQAWMNTEAFF,TGTGCCAGCAGTGAACTTGAGCAGGCTTGGATGAACACTGAAGCTTTCTTT
TRBJ2-7,TRBD1,NA,TRBV27,CASSLYQGAYEQYF,TGTGCCAGCAGTTTATACCAGGGGGCCTACGAGCAGTACTTC
TRBJ2-3,TRBD2,NA,TRBV19,CASSTGLAGGTDTQYF,TGTGCCAGTAGTACAGGACTAGCGGGAGGCACAGATACGCAGTATTTT
TRBJ1-3,TRBD1,NA,TRBV5-1,CASSLTGQGAGNTIYF,TGCGCCAGCAGCTTGACGGGACAGGGTGCTGGAAACACCATATATTTT
TRBJ2-7,TRBD1,NA,TRBV27,CASSIRTGLSYEQYF,TGTGCCAGCAGTATACGGACAGGCCTCTCCTACGAGCAGTACTTC
TRBJ2-2,TRBD2,NA,TRBV5-1,CASSLAWGGTLNTGELFF,TGCGCCAGCAGCTTGGCCTGGGGGGGGACCCTGAACACCGGGGAGCTGTTTTTT
TRBJ2-1,TRBD2,NA,TRBV6-4,CASSVIAGANEQFF,TGTGCCAGCAGTGTTATAGCGGGAGCTAATGAGCAGTTCTTC
TRBJ2-5,NA,once,TRBV7-6,CASSLAPGTSETQYF,TGTGCCAGCAGCTTAGCGCCGGGGACATCAGAGACCCAGTACTTC
TRBJ1-4,NA,once,TRBV18,CASSPSRVILATNEKLFF,TGTGCCAGCTCACCGTCCAGGGTAATCCTTGCAACTAATGAAAAACTGTTTTTT
TRBJ2-1,NA,NA,TRBV14,CASSQHRETEQFF,TGTGCCAGCAGCCAACACAGGGAGACTGAGCAGTTCTTC
TRBJ2-5,TRBD2,NA,TRBV5-1,CASSLRASGQETQYF,TGCGCCAGCAGCTTGCGGGCTAGCGGTCAAGAGACCCAGTACTTC
TRBJ1-1,NA,NA,TRBV10-1,CASSVRERNTEAFF,TGCGCCAGCAGTGTACGGGAGAGGAACACTGAAGCTTTCTTT
TRBJ2-1,NA,NA,TRBV13,CASSLTVAYNEQFF,TGTGCCAGCAGCCTTACAGTGGCCTACAATGAGCAGTTCTTC
TRBJ2-1,TRBD2,NA,TRBV6-4,CASATSEYNEQFF,TGTGCCAGTGCGACTAGCGAGTACAATGAGCAGTTCTTC
TRBJ2-1,TRBD2,NA,TRBV25-1,CASSDPSGRGYEQFF,TGTGCCAGCAGTGATCCCAGCGGGAGGGGGTATGAGCAGTTCTTC
TRBJ1-5,NA,NA,TRBV20-1,CSASGGYRGLGQPQHF,TGCAGTGCTAGTGGGGGGTACCGGGGGTTAGGTCAGCCCCAGCATTTT
TRBJ2-6,NA,NA,TRBV12-3/TRBV12-4,CASSREPVNVLTF,TGTGCCAGCAGTCGGGAGCCCGTTAACGTCCTGACTTTC
TRBJ1-5,NA,NA,TRBV15,CATGFLRDNQPQHF,TGTGCCACCGGTTTTTTGAGGGATAATCAGCCCCAGCATTTT
TRBJ1-2,TRBD1,NA,TRBV5-4,CASSRVNTGTGVGYTF,TGTGCCAGCAGCCGAGTAAATACCGGGACAGGGGTCGGCTACACCTTC
TRBJ2-1,TRBD2,NA,TRBV5-1,CASSLAGLAGVNEQFF,TGCGCCAGCAGCTTGGCTGGACTAGCGGGCGTCAATGAGCAGTTCTTC
TRBJ1-5,NA,NA,TRBV6-1,CASSEEAGPLKPQHF,TGTGCCAGCAGTGAAGAGGCGGGGCCGCTTAAGCCCCAGCATTTT
TRBJ1-4,TRBD1,NA,TRBV30,CAWSAGQEVTKLFF,TGTGCCTGGAGTGCCGGACAGGAGGTGACAAAACTGTTTTTT
TRBJ2-2,NA,NA,TRBV10-3,CAIRTGTGELFF,TGTGCCATCAGAACGGGAACCGGGGAGCTGTTTTTT
TRBJ2-1,TRBD2,NA,TRBV19,CASRTSGTDEQFF,TGTGCCAGTCGGACTAGCGGGACCGATGAGCAGTTCTTC
TRBJ2-3,NA,NA,TRBV19,CASSKGYGTDTQYF,TGTGCCAGTAGTAAGGGGTATGGCACAGATACGCAGTATTTT
TRBJ2-3,NA,NA,TRBV11-2,CASSLLDGSADTQYF,TGTGCCAGCAGCTTACTGGACGGGAGTGCAGATACGCAGTATTTT
TRBJ1-4,NA,NA,TRBV10-2,CASSDVGAGNEKLFF,TGCGCCAGCAGTGATGTAGGGGCCGGTAATGAAAAACTGTTTTTT